One sample yielded the 8 T cell receptor beta chains listed below, sequenced in a study of OX40 agonist ivuxolimab in advanced cancers. Profiled with immunoSEQ multiplex PCR; TCRdb holds only in-frame clones, not every one. The profile covers about 64,000 clones, with around 83% appearing a single time and about 5% taken by the ten largest. The sequencing used CD4+ or CD8+ T cells sorted from blood, collected in a trial of the OX40 agonist ivuxolimab. The source is an adult with an advanced solid tumor such as melanoma, head and neck, liver or kidney cancer.

The chain carries TRBV18 and TRBJ2-5, with D hard to call. Trimming left V 3 bases short and J 0 bases short, with 5 bases between. The CDR3 runs to 13 residues. The germline CDR1 and CDR2 sequences are KGHSH and LQKENI. The CDR3 protein is CASSPGYQETQYF. CDR3 coding DNA: TGTGCCAGCTCACCGGGGTACCAAGAGACCCAGTACTTC.

By share of the sample, this clone is medium-sized (0.01 to 0.1%). V usage is TRBV5-4 and J usage is TRBJ1-2; unclear D gene. Germline CDR1 SGHNT, CDR2 YYREEE (reference sequence). This CDR3 is 11 amino acids long. Trimming shortened V by 2 bases and J by 8 bases, and 7 bases separated the two germline ends. CDR3 DNA: TGTGCCAGCAGCTTCCGGGAGGGCTACACCTTC. Translation: CASSFREGYTF.

The V and J genes are TRBV5-4 and TRBJ2-7; 11 nucleotides match TRBD1. The CDR3 has 16 residues. Per the germline V gene, CDR1 is SGHNT and CDR2 is YYREEE (reference sequence). J was trimmed by 3 bases and V by 0 bases; bases with no gene match: 5. This CDR3 reads CASSLAWTGGIYEQYF. CDR3 DNA: TGTGCCAGCAGCTTGGCCTGGACAGGGGGCATCTACGAGCAGTACTTC.

The chain links TRBV30 to TRBJ2-6; D is unclear. V was cut by 4 bases and J by 3 bases, with 10 bases left in between. The CDR3 spans 14 residues. Germline assignment: CDR1 GTSNPN and CDR2 SVGIG (reference sequence). The CDR3 here is CAWTRLDGANVLTF. CDR3 nucleotides: TGTGCCTGGACTCGGTTAGATGGGGCCAACGTCCTGACTTTC.

This clone was seen more than once but under ten times. The gene calls are TRBV23-1 and TRBJ1-1; 8 bases align to TRBD1. TRBV23-1 is classed as an ORF, of uncertain function. CDR3 length equals 16 residues. After removal of 6 bases from V and 5 bases from J, the junction contained 14 bases not matched to a gene. CDR3 sequence: CASRQRQGILVTEAFF. As DNA, the CDR3 is TGCGCCAGCAGGCAACGACAGGGGATCCTGGTGACTGAAGCTTTCTTT.

V gene TRBV11-3 combines with J gene TRBJ1-6; TRBD1 is a possible D gene (5 bases). This CDR3 region has 17 residues. Trimming pared 0 bases from V and 7 bases from J, leaving 16 bases between. Germline V lookup: CDR1 SGHNT, CDR2 YENEEA. This chain's CDR3 is CASSLDISGRLNSPLHF. The CDR3 DNA follows: TGTGCCAGCAGCTTAGACATCTCGGGACGGTTAAATTCACCCCTCCACTTT.

This clone has just one count. The chain employs TRBV5-1 and TRBJ1-1, with a weak D call TRBD1 (5 bases). The V gene lost 4 bases and the J gene lost 4 bases, with 20 bases spanning the gap. Germline V gene lookup returns CDR1 SGHRS and CDR2 YFSETQ. CDR3 length: 16 amino acids. In DNA form, the CDR3 reads TGCGCCAGCAGCCCCGGAAGCGGGCAGGGAGGCACTGAAGCTTTCTTT. Translating gives CASSPGSGQGGTEAFF.

Here the CDR3 reads CASSPNTEAFF. The CDR3 bases are TGTGCCAGCTCACCGAACACTGAAGCTTTCTTT. The J gene is TRBJ1-1, the V gene TRBV18; no definite D call. The CDR3 is 11 amino acids. V lost 3 bases, J lost 1 base, and 0 bases lay in between. Germline V gene sequence: CDR1 KGHSH, CDR2 LQKENI.